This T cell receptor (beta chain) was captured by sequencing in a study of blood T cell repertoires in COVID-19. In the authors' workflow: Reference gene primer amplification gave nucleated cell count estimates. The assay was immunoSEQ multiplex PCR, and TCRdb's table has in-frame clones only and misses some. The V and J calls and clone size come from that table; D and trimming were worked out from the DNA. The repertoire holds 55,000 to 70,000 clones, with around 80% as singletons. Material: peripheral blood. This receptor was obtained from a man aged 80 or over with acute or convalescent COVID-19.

For the CDR3, the DNA is TGTGCCTGGAGTTTACAGGAAAATGAAAAACTGTTTTTT. This encodes CAWSLQENEKLFF. The chain links TRBV30 to TRBJ1-4; possibly TRBD1 for D (5 bases). The CDR3 has 13 residues. V was trimmed by 2 bases and J by 5 bases, leaving 9 bases between them. Per the germline V gene, CDR1 is GTSNPN and CDR2 is SVGIG (reference sequence).